Listed below are T cell receptor beta chains from one sample, sequenced in a study of blood T cell repertoires in COVID-19. Repertoires were generated with immunoSEQ multiplex PCR, while TCRdb's copy carries only in-frame clones and drops some. The profile shows tens of thousands of clones, about four fifths of them singletons. Sequencing was done on a sample of peripheral blood. The receptor source for this set is a man aged 50-60 years with COVID-19, enrolled during active disease. CDR3s include the opening cysteine and the closing phenylalanine or tryptophan. Each record gives: clone size, CDR3 length, D gene, J gene, V gene, CDR3 DNA, CDR3 protein. D genes are given only for firm matches. Clone sizes are given selectively: once, few, many, or a class where the clone is expanded.

>-|14|-|TRBJ1-6|TRBV9
TGTGCCAGCAGCGTAGGGCAGGTTAATTCACCCCTCCACTTT
CASSVGQVNSPLHF
>-|14|TRBD2|TRBJ2-1|TRBV6-5
TGTGCCAGCACCCTCGGACTAGCGCACAATGAGCAGTTCTTC
CASTLGLAHNEQFF
>-|13|-|TRBJ1-1|TRBV10-2
TGCGCCAGCAGTGTTCAGGGTGACACTGAAGCTTTCTTT
CASSVQGDTEAFF
>-|14|TRBD2|TRBJ2-1|TRBV5-4
TGTGCCAGCAGTTCCAGGACTAGTGGGGATGAGCAGTTCTTC
CASSSRTSGDEQFF
>-|15|TRBD2|TRBJ2-1|TRBV5-4
TGTGCCAGCAGCTTGGATAGCGGGGGGCACAATGAGCAGTTCTTC
CASSLDSGGHNEQFF
>-|15|-|TRBJ2-7|TRBV4-1
TGCGCCAGCAGCCAAGAGGCTCCCCCCGCCTACGAGCAGTACTTC
CASSQEAPPAYEQYF
>-|13|-|TRBJ2-5|TRBV7-3
TGTGCCAGCAGCCAAATAGATCAAGAGACCCAGTACTTC
CASSQIDQETQYF
>-|15|TRBD1|TRBJ2-3|TRBV29-1
TGCAGCGTCATGACAGGGATTACTAGCACAGATACGCAGTATTTT
CSVMTGITSTDTQYF
>once|13|-|TRBJ1-4|TRBV6-5
TGTGCCAGCAAAGGGACTGGAGAAGAAAAACTGTTTTTT
CASKGTGEEKLFF
>-|13|-|TRBJ2-7|TRBV7-9
TGTGCCAGCAGCTTAGCGGAGCTGGCCGAGCAGTACTTC
CASSLAELAEQYF
>-|15|TRBD1|TRBJ2-5|TRBV25-1
TGTGCCAGCAGTGAGTACAGGGGGCTGGCGGAGACCCAGTACTTC
CASSEYRGLAETQYF
>-|16|TRBD2|TRBJ2-7|TRBV28
TGTGCCAGCAGTTTGGGGGCGGCCGGGGGGGCCGGGGAGCAGTACTTC
CASSLGAAGGAGEQYF
>few|15|-|TRBJ1-5|TRBV6-4
TGTGCCAGCAGTGACTCCTACGGACAAAATCAGCCCCAGCATTTT
CASSDSYGQNQPQHF
>-|14|TRBD1|TRBJ1-5|TRBV28
TGTGCCAGCAGGTCGGGACAGGGAGGTCAGCCCCAGCATTTT
CASRSGQGGQPQHF
>-|17|-|TRBJ2-7|TRBV10-2
TGCGCCAGCAGTGAGTCGAGCCCGCAATCGTTTTCCTACGAGCAGTACTTC
CASSESSPQSFSYEQYF
>-|13|-|TRBJ2-1|TRBV27
TGTGCCAGCAGTTTGTGGTCGGGGGATGAGCAGTTCTTC
CASSLWSGDEQFF
>-|16|TRBD2|TRBJ2-3|TRBV30
TGTGCCTGGAGTCCGGGGACTAGCAGTTTAGCAGATACGCAGTATTTT
CAWSPGTSSLADTQYF
>-|12|-|TRBJ1-1|TRBV16
TGTGCCAGCAGCCCATTGGAGGAGCATGCTTTCTTT
CASSPLEEHAFF
>-|15|-|TRBJ2-3|TRBV9
TGTGCCAGCAGCGTAGATATCGGGTACACAGATACGCAGTATTTT
CASSVDIGYTDTQYF
>-|14|-|TRBJ2-7|TRBV7-2
TGTGCCAGCAGCTTAGCCCCAGACAGTTTCGAGCAGTACTTC
CASSLAPDSFEQYF
>-|13|-|TRBJ1-5|TRBV5-5
TGTGCCAGCAGCTCGGACACCGATCAGCCCCAGCATTTT
CASSSDTDQPQHF
>-|13|-|TRBJ2-1|TRBV30
TGTGCCTGGAGTGTACAAACGGTATCGGGTCGGTTCTTC
CAWSVQTVSGRFF
>-|18|TRBD2|TRBJ2-3|TRBV3-1/TRBV3-2
TGTGCCAGCAGCCAAGATGAGACTAGCGGGGGAAACACAGATACGCAGTATTTT
CASSQDETSGGNTDTQYF
>-|15|-|TRBJ1-3|TRBV9
TGTGCCAGCAGCGTACAGGATCTCTCTGGAAACACCATATATTTT
CASSVQDLSGNTIYF
>-|16|-|TRBJ1-3|TRBV21-1
TGTGCCAGCAGCTCCCAAGACAGTCGGTGTGCAAACACCATATATTTT
CASSSQDSRCANTIYF
>-|15|TRBD2|TRBJ2-1|TRBV2
TGTGCCAGCAGTGAATTTGGCGGGGGTTACAATGAGCAGTTCTTC
CASSEFGGGYNEQFF
>few|16|TRBD1|TRBJ1-1|TRBV5-5
TGTGCCAGCAGCTTTGGGACAGGGGCCAGTGGCACTGAAGCTTTCTTT
CASSFGTGASGTEAFF
>-|15|TRBD1|TRBJ2-2|TRBV7-2
TGTGCCAGCAGCCCACAGGGGTTGGCCACCGGGGAGCTGTTTTTT
CASSPQGLATGELFF
>-|14|-|TRBJ2-5|TRBV3-1/TRBV3-2
TGTGCCAGCAGCCAAGGTGGGCTACAAGAGACCCAGTACTTC
CASSQGGLQETQYF
>-|16|-|TRBJ1-5|TRBV19
TGTGCCAGTAGTATGAGTCGGAGCTATAGCAATCAGCCCCAGCATTTT
CASSMSRSYSNQPQHF
>-|13|-|TRBJ2-3|TRBV7-2
TGTGCCAGCAGCTTAGCTGGGTGGGGAGCGCAGTATTTT
CASSLAGWGAQYF
>-|13|-|TRBJ1-5|TRBV7-6
TGTGCCAGCAGCCCTGGACTGCACCAGCCCCAGCATTTT
CASSPGLHQPQHF
>-|14|-|TRBJ1-3|TRBV6-2/TRBV6-3
TGTGCCAGCAGTTACCGGGACACTGGAAACACCATATATTTT
CASSYRDTGNTIYF
>-|17|TRBD2|TRBJ2-5|TRBV7-9
TGTGCCAGCAGCTTAGGGGGAAGAGCGGGGATCCAAGAGACCCAGTACTTC
CASSLGGRAGIQETQYF
>-|15|-|TRBJ1-2|TRBV7-9
TGTGCCAGCAGCCCTAAACAAGGGGATAACTATGGCTACACCTTC
CASSPKQGDNYGYTF
>-|17|-|TRBJ1-6|TRBV19
TGTGCCAGTAGTACCGACTCCGGCGGGCCATATAATTCACCCCTCCACTTT
CASSTDSGGPYNSPLHF
>-|17|-|TRBJ1-6|TRBV7-6
TGTGCCAGCAGCTTAGACCCGGGGAGCTCCTATAATTCACCCCTCCACTTT
CASSLDPGSSYNSPLHF
>-|16|TRBD1|TRBJ2-2|TRBV7-9
TGTGCCAGCAGCCTCTGGACAGGGGGCAACACCGGGGAGCTGTTTTTT
CASSLWTGGNTGELFF
>few|18|-|TRBJ2-1|TRBV7-9
TGTGCCAGCAGCTGGCTCCTGGGGGACTCTAGCTCCTACAATGAGCAGTTCTTC
CASSWLLGDSSSYNEQFF
>once|15|TRBD1|TRBJ2-2|TRBV7-9
TGTGCCAGCAGCTTAGGACAGGGCACCACCGGGGAGCTGTTTTTT
CASSLGQGTTGELFF
>-|13|-|TRBJ1-5|TRBV29-1
TGCAGCGTTGATGTCACTTCCCGGGGGCCCCAGCATTTT
CSVDVTSRGPQHF
>-|12|-|TRBJ1-1|TRBV6-6
TGTGCCAGCAGCGCCCGACAGGTGGAAGCTTTCTTT
CASSARQVEAFF
>-|14|-|TRBJ1-6|TRBV7-9
TGTGCCAGCAGCGTCACGGGTGTCCTTTCACCCCTCCACTTT
CASSVTGVLSPLHF
>-|15|TRBD1|TRBJ2-2|TRBV27
TGTGCCAGCAGTACTCGGACAGGGGGGGCCGGGGAGCTGTTTTTT
CASSTRTGGAGELFF
>-|14|TRBD1|TRBJ2-3|TRBV27
TGTGCCAGCAGTTCAGGACAGGGGTCAGATACGCAGTATTTT
CASSSGQGSDTQYF
>-|15|-|TRBJ2-3|TRBV6-5
TGTGCCAGCAGTAACCCACTAGGGAGCACAGATACGCAGTATTTT
CASSNPLGSTDTQYF
>-|15|-|TRBJ2-7|TRBV27
TGTGCCAGCAGTGCCGACCCTCCAGACTATTACGAGCAGTACTTC
CASSADPPDYYEQYF
>-|12|-|TRBJ2-7|TRBV12-3/TRBV12-4
TGTGCCAGCAGTTTAGTAGGGGTCGAGCAGTACTTC
CASSLVGVEQYF